This paragraph covers one TCR beta chain sequence. Antigen specificity is unknown. The data derive from a study of response to subunit inactivated influenza vaccine. V lost 6 bases and J lost 9, with 9 bases in between. The CDR3 is 12 amino acids. General study results and limits: Each seasonal influenza vaccination recruits few new T cells, the authors suggested.

TCRdb independently ran MiXCR on the RT-PCR reads; one entry per CDR3 protein. This table holds hundreds of thousands of distinct CDR3 sequences, 11% found once. The sample in question was PBMCs from blood, obtained 35 to 45 days after vaccination. The sequence was collected from a man aged 50 to 59 who received an inactivated influenza vaccine. V usage is TRBV12-3 or TRBV12-4 and J usage is TRBJ1-6; D unresolved. CDR3 region: CASSFVFSPLHF. CDR3 DNA: TGTGCCAGCAGCTTTGTTTTTTCACCCCTCCACTTT.